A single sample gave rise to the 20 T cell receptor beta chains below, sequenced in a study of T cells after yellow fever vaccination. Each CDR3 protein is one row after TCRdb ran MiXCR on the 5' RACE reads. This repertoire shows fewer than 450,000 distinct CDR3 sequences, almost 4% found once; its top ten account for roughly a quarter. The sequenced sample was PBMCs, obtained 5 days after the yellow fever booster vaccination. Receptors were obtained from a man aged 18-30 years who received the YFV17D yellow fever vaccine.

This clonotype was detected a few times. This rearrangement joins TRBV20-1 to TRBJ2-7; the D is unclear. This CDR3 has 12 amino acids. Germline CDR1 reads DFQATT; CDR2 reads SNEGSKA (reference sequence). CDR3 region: CTPGQSSYEQYV. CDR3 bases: TGCACCCCCGGGCAGTCCTCCTACGAGCAGTACGTC.

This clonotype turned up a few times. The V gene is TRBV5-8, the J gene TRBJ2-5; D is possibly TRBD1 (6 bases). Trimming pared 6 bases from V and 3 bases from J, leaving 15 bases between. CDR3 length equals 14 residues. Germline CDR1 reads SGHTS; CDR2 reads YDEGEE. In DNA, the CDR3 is TGTGCCAGCACCCTAGGGGGAGCGAAAGAGACCCAGTACTTC. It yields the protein CASTLGGAKETQYF.

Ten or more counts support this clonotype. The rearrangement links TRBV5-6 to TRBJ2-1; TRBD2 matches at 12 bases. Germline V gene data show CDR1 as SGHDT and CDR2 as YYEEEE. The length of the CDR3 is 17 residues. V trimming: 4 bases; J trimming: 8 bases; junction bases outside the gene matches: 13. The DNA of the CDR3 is TGTGCCAGCAGCGCTGCAAGGCTAGCGGGGGGGCCGGATGAGCAGTTCTTC. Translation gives CASSAARLAGGPDEQFF.

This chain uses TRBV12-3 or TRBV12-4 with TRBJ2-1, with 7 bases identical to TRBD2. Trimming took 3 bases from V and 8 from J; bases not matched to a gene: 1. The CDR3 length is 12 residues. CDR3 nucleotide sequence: TGTGCCAGCAGTTTTGGGGGGGATGAGCAGTTCTTC. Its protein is CASSFGGDEQFF.

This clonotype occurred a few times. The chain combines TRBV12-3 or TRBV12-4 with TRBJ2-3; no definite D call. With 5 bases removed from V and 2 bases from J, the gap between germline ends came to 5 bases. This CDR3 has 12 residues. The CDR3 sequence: CASSRATDTQYF. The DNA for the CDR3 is TGTGCCAGCAGTAGGGCCACAGATACGCAGTATTTT.

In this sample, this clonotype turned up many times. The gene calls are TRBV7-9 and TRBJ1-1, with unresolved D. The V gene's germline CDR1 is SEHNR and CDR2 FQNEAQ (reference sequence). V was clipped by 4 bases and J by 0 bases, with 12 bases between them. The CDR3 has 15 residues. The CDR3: CASSSTGFMNTEAFF. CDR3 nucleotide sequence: TGTGCCAGCAGCTCGACGGGGTTCATGAACACTGAAGCTTTCTTT.

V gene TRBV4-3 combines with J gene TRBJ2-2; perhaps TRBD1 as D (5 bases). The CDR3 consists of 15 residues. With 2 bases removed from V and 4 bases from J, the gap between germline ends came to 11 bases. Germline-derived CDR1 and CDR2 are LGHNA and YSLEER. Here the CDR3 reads CASSQSRTGTGELFF. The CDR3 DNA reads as TGCGCCAGCAGCCAATCCAGAACAGGCACCGGGGAGCTGTTTTTT.

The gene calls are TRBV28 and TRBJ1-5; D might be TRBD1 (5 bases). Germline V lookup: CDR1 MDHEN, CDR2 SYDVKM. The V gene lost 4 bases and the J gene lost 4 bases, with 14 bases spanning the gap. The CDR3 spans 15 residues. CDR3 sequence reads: CASSSGGEGNQPQHF. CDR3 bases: TGTGCCAGCAGTTCCGGGGGGGAAGGAAATCAGCCCCAGCATTTT.

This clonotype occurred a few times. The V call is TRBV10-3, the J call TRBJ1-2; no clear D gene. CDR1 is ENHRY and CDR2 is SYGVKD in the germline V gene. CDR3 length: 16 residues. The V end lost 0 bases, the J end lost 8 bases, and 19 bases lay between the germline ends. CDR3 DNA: TGTGCCATCAGTGAGTCCGCCCGTCGGGGAAGTAACGGCTACACCTTC. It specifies CAISESARRGSNGYTF.

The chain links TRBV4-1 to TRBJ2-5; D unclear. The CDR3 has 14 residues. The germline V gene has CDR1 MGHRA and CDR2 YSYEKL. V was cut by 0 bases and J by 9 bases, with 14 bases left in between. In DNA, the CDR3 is TGCGCCAGCAGCCAAGATCCCGACATCCCGCCCCAGTACTTC. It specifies CASSQDPDIPPQYF.

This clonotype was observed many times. The CDR3 DNA is TGTGCCAGCTCCCCTACCAGGACAGGGGGGAAAGAGACCCAGTACTTC. Protein: CASSPTRTGGKETQYF. The rearrangement joins TRBV7-2 to TRBJ2-5; 10 nucleotides align to TRBD1. Germline V CDR1 and CDR2: SGHTA, FQGNSA. J gave up 3 bases and V 8 bases, and 12 bases lay outside the gene matches. The length of the CDR3 is 16 residues.

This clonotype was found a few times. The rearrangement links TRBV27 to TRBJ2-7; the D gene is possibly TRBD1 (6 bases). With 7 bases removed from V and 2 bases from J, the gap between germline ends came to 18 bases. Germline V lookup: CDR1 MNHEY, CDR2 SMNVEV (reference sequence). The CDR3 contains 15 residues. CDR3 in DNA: TGTGCCAGCACCTCCCAACAGGGAAGTCCCTACGAGCAGTACTTC. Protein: CASTSQQGSPYEQYF.

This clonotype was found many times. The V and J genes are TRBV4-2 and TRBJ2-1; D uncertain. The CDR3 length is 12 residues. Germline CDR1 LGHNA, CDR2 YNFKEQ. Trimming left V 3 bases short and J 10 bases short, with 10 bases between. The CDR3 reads CASSHVSEEQFF. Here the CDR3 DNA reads TGTGCCAGCAGCCACGTAAGCGAGGAGCAGTTCTTC.

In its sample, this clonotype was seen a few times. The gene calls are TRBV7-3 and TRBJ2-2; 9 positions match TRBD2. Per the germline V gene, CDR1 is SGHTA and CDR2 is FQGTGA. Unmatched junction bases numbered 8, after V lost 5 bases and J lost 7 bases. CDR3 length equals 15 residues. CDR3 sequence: CASSLRAGGSGELFF. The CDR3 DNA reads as TGTGCCAGCAGCCTCAGAGCGGGAGGTAGCGGGGAGCTGTTTTTT.

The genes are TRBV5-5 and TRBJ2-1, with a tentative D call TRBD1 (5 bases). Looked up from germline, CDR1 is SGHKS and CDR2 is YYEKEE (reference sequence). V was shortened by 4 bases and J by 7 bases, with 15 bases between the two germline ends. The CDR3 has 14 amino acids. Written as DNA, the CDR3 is TGTGCCAGCAGCCTCGACAGTCTAGGGAATGAGCAGTTCTTC. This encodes CASSLDSLGNEQFF.

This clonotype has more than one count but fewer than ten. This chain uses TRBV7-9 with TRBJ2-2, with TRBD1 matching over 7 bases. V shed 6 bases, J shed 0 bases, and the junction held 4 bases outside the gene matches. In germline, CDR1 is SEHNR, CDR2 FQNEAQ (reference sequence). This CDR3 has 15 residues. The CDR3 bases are TGTGCCAGCAGACCCGGACAGGCGAACACCGGGGAGCTGTTTTTT. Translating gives CASRPGQANTGELFF.

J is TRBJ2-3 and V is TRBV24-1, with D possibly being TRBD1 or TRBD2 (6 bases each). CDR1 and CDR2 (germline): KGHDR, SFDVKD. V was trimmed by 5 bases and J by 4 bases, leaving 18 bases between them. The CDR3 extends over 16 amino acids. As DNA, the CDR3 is TGTGCCACCAGTGTTCAGGGGACTTGGGGCGCAGATACGCAGTATTTT. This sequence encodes CATSVQGTWGADTQYF.

The CDR3 reads CASSADRWYEQYF. The DNA of the CDR3 is TGTGCCAGCAGCGCCGACAGGTGGTACGAGCAGTACTTC. The chain links TRBV3-1 to TRBJ2-7, with TRBD1 as a possible D gene (6 bases). Germline V lookup: CDR1 LGHDT, CDR2 YNNKEL (reference sequence). The ends were cut back, 5 bases at V and 4 bases at J, with 12 bases in the middle. This CDR3 spans 13 amino acids.

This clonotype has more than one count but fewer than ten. CDR3 sequence reads: CASVRGRGPYEQYV. DNA of the CDR3: TGTGCCAGCGTTAGGGGGAGGGGCCCGTACGAGCAGTACGTC. The V gene is TRBV14, the J gene TRBJ2-7; D is possibly TRBD2 (7 bases). Deletions cut 8 bases from V and 4 bases from J, with 18 bases between. CDR3 length equals 14 residues. Germline V lookup: CDR1 SGHDN, CDR2 FVKESK.

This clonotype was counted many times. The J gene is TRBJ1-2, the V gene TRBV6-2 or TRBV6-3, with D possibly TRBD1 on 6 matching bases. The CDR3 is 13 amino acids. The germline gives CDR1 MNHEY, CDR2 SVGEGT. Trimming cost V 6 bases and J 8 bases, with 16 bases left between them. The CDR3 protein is CASRRRTVDGYTF. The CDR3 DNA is TGTGCCAGCAGAAGAAGGACAGTTGACGGCTACACCTTC.